The clone carrying this T cell receptor beta chain was found many times. No antigen is known for it. From the RACE reads, TCRdb called clonotypes with MiXCR, one entry per CDR3 protein. The sample shows some 46,000 distinct CDR3 sequences, 3.5% to 4.5% of them seen only once. The CDR3 is made up of 14 amino acids. V lost 6 bases and J 4 bases, leaving 15 bases between the germline ends. CDR1 and CDR2 from the germline V gene are LGHDT and YNNKEL (reference sequence). Time point: healthy volunteer bleed at 2 weeks. Whole blood, unfractionated, served as the material for total RNA extraction. This record comes from a study of human T cells and chemical hapten exposure. Regarding the study as a whole: Sensitization with DPC brought no change to TCRs above 1 in 1000 in frequency.

The rearrangement uses TRBV3-1 and TRBJ1-1, with D possibly TRBD1 on 5 matching bases. The source of this sequence is a female donor in good health. Some clones in this sample may be carry-over from other donors' samples. The specimen sequenced was whole blood. The CDR3 DNA reads as TGTGCCAGCAGAAGGGAGGTCGGGGGCACTGAAGCTTTCTTT. Translated, it gives CASRREVGGTEAFF.